Presented here are 5 T cell receptor beta chains from one specimen sequenced in a study of T cells in Graves' hyperthyroidism and ophthalmopathy. Amplification yielded TCR beta CDR3 regions, with RNA transcripts as the source. RT-PCR in the first round (using the HTBI primer set) targeted the TCR CDR3. In TCRdb, the multiplex PCR reads were re-called with MiXCR into one record per CDR3 protein. Counted here are about 270,000 distinct CDR3 sequences, 22% occurring once; the ten biggest clones make up around 65%. The sequenced sample consisted of blood. The receptors here all came from a man aged 25-45 years with Graves' ophthalmopathy.

The rearrangement links TRBV15 to TRBJ2-3; 8 bases line up with TRBD1. The CDR3 runs to 14 residues. V lost 1 base to trimming and J lost 7 bases; unmatched junction nucleotides: 4. CDR1 is LNHNV and CDR2 is YYDKDF in the germline V gene (reference sequence). CDR3 sequence: CATSRGTGLNTQYF. CDR3 coding DNA: TGTGCCACCAGCAGAGGGACAGGGTTGAATACGCAGTATTTT.

The rearrangement uses TRBV6-1 and TRBJ2-7, with D perhaps TRBD1 or TRBD2 (5 bases each). Germline assignment: CDR1 MNHNS and CDR2 SASEGT. The V end was cut by 1 base, the J end by 6 bases, with 16 bases between. The CDR3 is 15 residues long. CDR3 in DNA: TGTGCCAGCAGTGAAGTCTTTTCCGGGACCCCCGAGCAGTACTTC. Its translation: CASSEVFSGTPEQYF.

This clonotype was counted only a few times. This chain links TRBV14 with TRBJ1-2; D is ambiguous. The CDR3 runs 15 residues. Germline V gene lookup returns CDR1 SGHDN and CDR2 FVKESK. Deletions cut 2 bases from V and 3 bases from J, with 13 bases between. CDR3 residues: CASSQTDGYYYGYTF. As DNA, the CDR3 is TGTGCCAGCAGCCAAACGGACGGATACTACTATGGCTACACCTTC.

This chain uses TRBV5-1 with TRBJ1-3; no reliable D call. The germline V gene has CDR1 SGHRS and CDR2 YFSETQ. Trimming shortened V by 0 bases and J by 2 bases, and 9 bases separated the two germline ends. The CDR3 sequence is 15 residues long. The CDR3 DNA reads as TGCGCCAGCAGCTTGGCCATGTCAGCTGGAAACACCATATATTTT. Translating gives CASSLAMSAGNTIYF.

The sample holds many counts of this clonotype. One junction end does not reproduce the germline sequence, and a read error may be involved. This chain links TRBV20-1 with TRBJ2-7; TRBD2 matches 14 bases. The germline CDR1 and CDR2 sequences are DFQATT and SNEGSKA (reference sequence). The CDR3 runs 14 residues. In nucleotides, the CDR3 is TGCAGTGCCAGAGGACTAGCGGGGGGCTACGAGCAGTACTTC. It translates to CSARGLAGGYEQYF.